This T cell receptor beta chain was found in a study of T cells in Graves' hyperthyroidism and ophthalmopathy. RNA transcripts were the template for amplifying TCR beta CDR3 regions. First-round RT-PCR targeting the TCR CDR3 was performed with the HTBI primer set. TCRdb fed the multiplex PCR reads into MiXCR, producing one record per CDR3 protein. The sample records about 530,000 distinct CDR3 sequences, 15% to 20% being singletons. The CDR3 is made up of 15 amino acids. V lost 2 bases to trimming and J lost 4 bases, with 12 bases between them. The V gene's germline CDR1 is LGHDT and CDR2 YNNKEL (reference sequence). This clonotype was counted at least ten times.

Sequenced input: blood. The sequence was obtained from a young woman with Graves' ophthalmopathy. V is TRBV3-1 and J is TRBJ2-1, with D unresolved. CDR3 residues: CASSQSADAYNEQFF. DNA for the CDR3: TGTGCCAGCAGCCAATCCGCGGACGCGTACAATGAGCAGTTCTTC.